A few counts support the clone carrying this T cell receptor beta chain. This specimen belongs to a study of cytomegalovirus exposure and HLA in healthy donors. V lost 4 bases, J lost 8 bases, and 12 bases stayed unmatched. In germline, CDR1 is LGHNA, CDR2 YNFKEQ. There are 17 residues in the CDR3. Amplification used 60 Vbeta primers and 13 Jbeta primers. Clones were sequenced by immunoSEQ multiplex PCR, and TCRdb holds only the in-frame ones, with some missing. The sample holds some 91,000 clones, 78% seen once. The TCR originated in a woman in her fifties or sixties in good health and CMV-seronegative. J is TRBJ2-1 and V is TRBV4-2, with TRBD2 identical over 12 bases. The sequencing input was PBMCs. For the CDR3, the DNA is TGTGCCAGCAGCCCCCGACTAGCGGGGGAAGCTACCGATGAGCAGTTCTTC. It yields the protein CASSPRLAGEATDEQFF.